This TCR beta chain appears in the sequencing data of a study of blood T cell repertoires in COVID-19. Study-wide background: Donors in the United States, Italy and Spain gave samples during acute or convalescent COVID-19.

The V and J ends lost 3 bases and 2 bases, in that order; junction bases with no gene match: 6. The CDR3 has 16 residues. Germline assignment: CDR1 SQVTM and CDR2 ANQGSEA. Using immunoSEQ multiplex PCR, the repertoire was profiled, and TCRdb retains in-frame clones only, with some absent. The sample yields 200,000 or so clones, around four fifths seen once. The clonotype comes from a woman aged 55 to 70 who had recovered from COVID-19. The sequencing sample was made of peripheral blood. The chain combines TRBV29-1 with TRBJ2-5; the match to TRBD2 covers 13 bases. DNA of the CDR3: TGCAGCGTTGACGGGACTAGCGGGGCTAAACAAGAGACCCAGTACTTC. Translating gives CSVDGTSGAKQETQYF.